A single sample is the source of the 2 T cell receptor beta chains below, sequenced in a study of T cell responses to AZD1222 COVID-19 vaccine. Generated by immunoSEQ multiplex PCR, the TCRdb table keeps only in-frame clones and is missing some. This table holds fewer than 150,000 clones, 90% found once. This material consisted of peripheral blood, taken 28 days after the second AZD1222 dose. These receptors originate from an adult who received the AZD1222 COVID-19 vaccine.

This clone has only one observation. V gene TRBV7-2 combines with J gene TRBJ1-5, with a possible D match to TRBD1 (5 bases). Trimming stripped 5 bases from V and 6 bases from J, with 11 bases between. The CDR3 spans 13 residues. Germline-derived CDR1 and CDR2 are SGHTA and FQGNSA. Written as DNA, the CDR3 is TGTGCCAGCAGCCCCCTGAGGGGTCAGCCCCAGCATTTT. Translation: CASSPLRGQPQHF.

The genes are TRBV10-1 and TRBJ1-1; 7 nucleotides match TRBD1. The CDR3 extends over 14 amino acids. Trimming took 1 base from V and 3 from J; bases not matched to a gene: 2. Germline-derived CDR1 and CDR2 are WNHNN and SYGVQD (reference sequence). The CDR3 protein is CASSEFRGDTEAFF. In DNA form, the CDR3 reads TGCGCCAGCAGTGAGTTCAGGGGGGACACTGAAGCTTTCTTT.